This TCR beta chain was captured by sequencing in a study of T cells in Graves' hyperthyroidism and ophthalmopathy. Study findings and constraints: From stable hyperthyroidism, ophthalmopathy was set apart by a 13 V-J model. Most thyroid clonotypes expanded above 0.001 were also detected in blood.

On this clonotype: The antigen remains unidentified.

Thyroid ultrasound and orbital computed tomography, with clinical symptoms and serum thyroxine and TRAb, informed diagnoses. This CDR3 has 14 amino acids. The germline CDR1 and CDR2 sequences are DFQATT and SNEGSKA (reference sequence). Trimming stripped 0 bases from V and 5 bases from J, with 13 bases between. RNA transcripts were the template for amplifying TCR beta CDR3 regions. The HTBI primer set drove a first-round RT-PCR of the TCR CDR3. Using its own MiXCR run on the multiplex PCR reads, TCRdb lists one record per CDR3 protein. This sample has more than 550,000 distinct CDR3 sequences; about 45% occur once, and the top ten carry about 7.7%.

This sequence was found in an adult man with Graves' disease, either hyperthyroidism or ophthalmopathy (not recorded which). The chain combines TRBV20-1 with TRBJ2-5; tentative D call: TRBD1 (6 bases). Specimen: peripheral blood or thyroid tissue (not recorded which). CDR3 DNA: TGCAGTGCTAGAGATAGGGGGTCGGTGGAGACCCAGTACTTC. This gives the protein CSARDRGSVETQYF.